Listed here are 32 T cell receptor beta chains from one sample, sequenced in a study of shared clonotypes between healthy human individuals (dated by TCRdb to 2020 to 2021). CD8 naive samples were CD45RO-negative cells positively selected for CCR7, giving a CD45RA+CCR7+ population that excluded TemRA cells. The library was built by means of the immunoSEQ multiplex PCR assay. TCRdb re-hosts the immuneACCESS table, in-frame sequences only. Its copies lack some clones; in the studies checked, an unresolved V gene accounts for under half of them, and the cause for the rest is not known. The sample data list about 2,200,000 clones, and approximately 94% of these were observed just once. The top ten clonotypes cover 1.5% to 2% of the sample. Sequenced input: naive CD8+ T cells from PBMCs. The cell subset or site label of this sample denotes: CD45RA+CCR7+. The receptors derive from a man aged 18 to 29 in good health. Some clones in this sample may be carry-over from other donors' samples.

CDR3 nucleotide sequence: TGTGCCAGTAGTAGACGACTAAGGGACACTGAAGCTTTCTTT. Its translation is CASSRRLRDTEAFF. This chain uses TRBV19 with TRBJ1-1; D is ambiguous. This CDR3 region has 14 residues. Between the trimmed V and J ends, which lost 4 bases and 3 bases, there was a span of 12 bases. Per germline, CDR1 LNHDA and CDR2 SQIVND (reference sequence).

J is TRBJ1-2 and V is TRBV5-1; 9 positions match TRBD1. V lost 3 bases, J lost 7 bases, and 7 bases stayed unmatched. The CDR3 length is 14 residues. The germline CDR1 and CDR2 sequences are SGHRS and YFSETQ. For the CDR3, the DNA is TGCGCCAGCAGCTCCCGGGACAGGGAAATTGGCTACACCTTC. It specifies CASSSRDREIGYTF.

The chain is built from TRBV2 and TRBJ2-3; D ambiguous. Trimming left V 3 bases short and J 6 bases short, with 10 bases between. The CDR3 totals 13 residues. Germline CDR1 is SNHLY and CDR2 is FYNNEI. CDR3 nucleotide sequence: TGTGCCAGCAGTGAGCCCCAACCCGATACGCAGTATTTT. Residues: CASSEPQPDTQYF.

The chain employs TRBV6-5 and TRBJ2-3; D is possibly TRBD2 (6 bases). Germline V gives CDR1 MNHEY, CDR2 SVGAGI. The CDR3 length is 16 residues. V gave up 0 bases and J gave up 4 bases, with 14 bases separating them. The CDR3 loop reads CASSYSNVEGPDTQYF. The CDR3 region has the DNA TGTGCCAGCAGTTACTCGAATGTGGAGGGTCCAGATACGCAGTATTTT.

The chain links TRBV5-4 to TRBJ2-7; tentative D call: TRBD1 (5 bases). V was shortened by 0 bases and J by 2 bases, with 12 bases between the two germline ends. The CDR3 is 15 amino acids. Germline CDR1 reads SGHNT; CDR2 reads YYREEE (reference sequence). The DNA of the CDR3 is TGTGCCAGCAGCTTGGTGTCACAGGTAACCTACGAGCAGTACTTC. It encodes CASSLVSQVTYEQYF.

This clone was seen only once. This chain uses TRBV7-8 with TRBJ1-2; D gene uncertain. V dropped 2 bases and J dropped 4 bases, with 11 bases sitting between them. The length of the CDR3 is 14 residues. The germline V gene encodes CDR1 SGHVS and CDR2 FQNEAQ. As DNA, the CDR3 is TGTGCCAGCAGCTTAATGGGAGAGTCCTATGGCTACACCTTC. Translating gives CASSLMGESYGYTF. Variable domain in full (rest from reference TRBV7-8 and TRBJ1-2): GAGVSQSPRYKVAKRGQDVALRCDPISGHVSLFWYQQALGQGPEFLTYFQNEAQLDKSGLPSDRFFAERPEGSVSTLKIQRTQQEDSAVYLCASSLMGESYGYTFGSGTRLTVV.

Details on this clone: This same CDR3 is encoded by further DNA sequences in the sample. This chain uses TRBV4-1 with TRBJ2-7; 9 nucleotides align to TRBD1. Germline V gives CDR1 MGHRA, CDR2 YSYEKL. The CDR3 runs to 15 residues. V shed 1 base and J 1 base; nucleotides not matched to a gene: 2. The CDR3 protein is CASSQAGTGSYEQYF. CDR3 in DNA: TGCGCCAGCAGCCAAGCGGGGACAGGGTCCTACGAGCAGTACTTC.

To note about this clone: The same CDR3 can be traced to other DNA sequences in this sample. The CDR3 region has the DNA TGTGCCAGCAGCTTAGGGCGGAGCTATGGCTACACCTTC. It is translated as CASSLGRSYGYTF. The V gene is TRBV11-2, the J gene TRBJ1-2; D remains unclear. V dropped 1 base and J dropped 4 bases, with 7 bases sitting between them. The CDR3 covers 13 residues. Germline CDR1 and CDR2: SGHAT and FQNNGV. Using reference TRBV11-2 and TRBJ1-2 for the parts outside the CDR3, the full variable domain is EAGVAQSPRYKIIEKRQSVAFWCNPISGHATLYWYQQILGQGPKLLIQFQNNGVVDDSQLPKDRFSAERLKGVDSTLKIQPAKLEDSAVYLCASSLGRSYGYTFGSGTRLTVV.

Turning to this clone: This specimen includes other DNA sequences encoding the same CDR3. This chain connects TRBV28 to TRBJ1-5; D may be TRBD1 (5 bases). Trimming removed 2 bases from V and 2 bases from J, with 10 bases in between. Germline V CDR1 and CDR2: MDHEN, SYDVKM. CDR3 length: 15 amino acids. CDR3 sequence reads: CASSLGGVGNQPQHF. CDR3 nucleotides: TGTGCCAGCAGTTTAGGGGGGGTCGGCAATCAGCCCCAGCATTTT.

In its sample, this clone was seen once. Within the sample, other DNA sequences also encode this same CDR3. The chain couples TRBV6-1 to TRBJ1-3; D is undetermined. The V gene lost 1 base and the J gene lost 0 bases, with 7 bases spanning the gap. CDR3 length: 15 amino acids. Germline V gene data show CDR1 as MNHNS and CDR2 as SASEGT. CDR3 nucleotide sequence: TGTGCCAGCAGTGAAGGGCTGTACTCTGGAAACACCATATATTTT. Protein product: CASSEGLYSGNTIYF.

V gene TRBV7-8 combines with J gene TRBJ2-2; 10 nucleotides match TRBD2. The CDR3 covers 17 residues. Unmatched junction bases numbered 11, after V lost 3 bases and J lost 7 bases. The germline gives CDR1 SGHVS, CDR2 FQNEAQ. CDR3: CASSFRSSGSIIGELFF. The CDR3 DNA reads TGTGCCAGCAGCTTCCGCTCTAGCGGGAGTATTATCGGGGAGCTGTTTTTT. Using reference TRBV7-8 and TRBJ2-2 for the parts outside the CDR3, the full variable domain is GAGVSQSPRYKVAKRGQDVALRCDPISGHVSLFWYQQALGQGPEFLTYFQNEAQLDKSGLPSDRFFAERPEGSVSTLKIQRTQQEDSAVYLCASSFRSSGSIIGELFFGEGSRLTVL.

As DNA, the CDR3 is TGTGCCAGCAGTTTCATTGTTGGGTCCGCCTACGAGCAGTACTTC. Translation gives CASSFIVGSAYEQYF. This chain connects TRBV27 to TRBJ2-7; D not resolved. Germline V CDR1 and CDR2: MNHEY, SMNVEV (reference sequence). The CDR3 length is 15 residues. Trimming removed 3 bases at V and 2 bases at J, with 14 bases between.

The chain combines TRBV9 with TRBJ2-7, with D maybe TRBD2 (6 bases). The V end lost 4 bases, the J end lost 7 bases, and 18 bases lay between the germline ends. Germline lookup yields CDR1 SGDLS and CDR2 YYNGEE. This CDR3 spans 14 amino acids. The CDR3 loop reads CASSPGANTREQYF. The CDR3, as DNA: TGTGCCAGCAGCCCGGGAGCGAATACTAGGGAGCAGTACTTC.

The V call is TRBV19, the J call TRBJ2-7, with a weak D call TRBD1 (6 bases). The CDR3 extends over 15 amino acids. V was shortened by 1 base and J by 3 bases, with 13 bases between the two germline ends. Germline V gene lookup returns CDR1 LNHDA and CDR2 SQIVND (reference sequence). CDR3 sequence reads: CASSIVDGGLYEQYF. The CDR3 coding sequence is TGTGCCAGTAGTATAGTTGATGGGGGCCTCTACGAGCAGTACTTC.

The chain links TRBV7-9 to TRBJ1-5; D gene uncertain. V lost 3 bases to trimming and J lost 0 bases, with 9 bases between them. Germline-derived CDR1 and CDR2 are SEHNR and FQNEAQ (reference sequence). The CDR3 consists of 15 residues. CDR3 bases: TGTGCCAGCAGCTTTGGAGAATATAGCAATCAGCCCCAGCATTTT. Residues: CASSFGEYSNQPQHF.

This clone has just one count. The chain couples TRBV28 to TRBJ2-2; 14 nucleotides agree with TRBD2. The CDR3 totals 18 residues. CDR1 and CDR2 from the germline V gene are MDHEN and SYDVKM. The V gene end was trimmed by 5 bases and the J gene end by 5 bases; junction bases not matched to a gene: 10. The CDR3, as DNA: TGTGCCAGCAGTACCTCGGGACTAGCGGGAGAGGGTACCGGGGAGCTGTTTTTT. Its protein is CASSTSGLAGEGTGELFF.

The chain links TRBV28 to TRBJ1-1, with D uncertain. CDR3 length: 16 amino acids. Trimming shortened V by 11 bases and J by 0 bases, and 22 bases separated the two germline ends. In germline, CDR1 is MDHEN, CDR2 SYDVKM. The CDR3 loop is CAATPRPRYMNTEAFF. The DNA of the CDR3 is TGTGCCGCTACTCCCAGGCCCAGGTATATGAACACTGAAGCTTTCTTT.

This chain uses TRBV11-2 with TRBJ1-2; the D gene is possibly TRBD1 (5 bases). Germline lookup yields CDR1 SGHAT and CDR2 FQNNGV. Deletions cut 8 bases from V and 2 bases from J, with 18 bases between. The CDR3 is 15 residues long. The CDR3 region has the DNA TGTGCCAGCCGCCCCCGCGGGGGAGTGAACTATGGCTACACCTTC. As protein: CASRPRGGVNYGYTF.

This clone was picked up one time. The chain uses TRBV9 and TRBJ2-7; a possible D gene is TRBD1 (6 bases). The CDR3 has 15 residues. V dropped 0 bases and J dropped 3 bases, with 13 bases sitting between them. The germline V gene encodes CDR1 SGDLS and CDR2 YYNGEE. The CDR3 nucleotides read TGTGCCAGCAGCGTAGGGTCAGGGGATCTCTACGAGCAGTACTTC. As protein: CASSVGSGDLYEQYF.

The chain uses TRBV4-1 and TRBJ2-7; 8 bases align to TRBD2. Per the germline V gene, CDR1 is MGHRA and CDR2 is YSYEKL. Germline trimming cut 0 bases from V and 5 bases from J; bases unmatched to any gene: 3. The CDR3 sequence is 14 residues long. The CDR3 sequence: CASSQEVAGHEQYF. As DNA, the CDR3 is TGCGCCAGCAGCCAAGAGGTAGCGGGGCACGAGCAGTACTTC.

The V gene is TRBV9, the J gene TRBJ2-3, with TRBD2 matching over 8 bases. The junction had 2 bases not matched to a gene; V was cut back by 0 bases and J by 5 bases. This CDR3 contains 14 residues. CDR1 SGDLS and CDR2 YYNGEE come from the germline V gene. The CDR3 nucleotides are TGTGCCAGCAGCGTAGCCGGGACTAGAGATACGCAGTATTTT. This gives the protein CASSVAGTRDTQYF.

The rearrangement uses TRBV28 and TRBJ2-2; tentative D call: TRBD2 (6 bases). The CDR3 covers 15 residues. CDR1 and CDR2 (germline): MDHEN, SYDVKM. V was pared by 3 bases and J by 6 bases, with 14 bases between. For the CDR3, the DNA is TGTGCCAGCAGTTTCCCCCTCACTAGCCCCGGGGAGCTGTTTTTT. This encodes CASSFPLTSPGELFF.

The gene calls are TRBV5-1 and TRBJ1-1; 9 nucleotides match TRBD1. Trimming took 2 bases from V and 5 from J; bases not matched to a gene: 7. CDR3 length: 15 residues. Germline V lookup: CDR1 SGHRS, CDR2 YFSETQ. This chain's CDR3 is CASSLQQGASTEAFF. The CDR3 region has the DNA TGCGCCAGCAGCTTACAACAGGGGGCTTCAACTGAAGCTTTCTTT.

This chain uses TRBV11-2 with TRBJ1-4; D gene uncertain. The CDR3 is 13 amino acids. The germline gives CDR1 SGHAT, CDR2 FQNNGV. Trimming took off 9 bases at V and 8 bases at J, with 16 bases between the two ends. The CDR3 sequence is CASTIRSGEKLFF. CDR3 nucleotide sequence: TGTGCCAGTACAATTCGGAGCGGGGAAAAACTGTTTTTT. Full variable domain (remainder filled in from reference TRBV11-2 and TRBJ1-4): EAGVAQSPRYKIIEKRQSVAFWCNPISGHATLYWYQQILGQGPKLLIQFQNNGVVDDSQLPKDRFSAERLKGVDSTLKIQPAKLEDSAVYLCASTIRSGEKLFFGSGTQLSVL.

Worth noting for this clone: Other nucleotide sequences from this sample produce the same CDR3. V gene TRBV28 combines with J gene TRBJ2-7, with D perhaps TRBD1 (5 bases). V gave up 8 bases and J gave up 0 bases, with 11 bases separating them. The CDR3 has 13 amino acids. The germline V gene encodes CDR1 MDHEN and CDR2 SYDVKM. The CDR3 DNA is TGTGCCAGCGGCCCCGACAGCTCCTACGAGCAGTACTTC. It translates to CASGPDSSYEQYF. The whole variable domain, filled in from reference TRBV28 and TRBJ2-7, reads DVKVTQSSRYLVKRTGEKVFLECVQDMDHENMFWYRQDPGLGLRLIYFSYDVKMKEKGDIPEGYSVSREKKERFSLILESASTNQTSMYLCASGPDSSYEQYFGPGTRLTVT.

This clone was recorded only once. This chain links TRBV27 with TRBJ2-3; 8 nucleotides agree with TRBD2. V shed 1 base, J shed 10 bases, and the junction held 16 bases outside the gene matches. Germline V gene lookup returns CDR1 MNHEY and CDR2 SMNVEV (reference sequence). The CDR3 has 17 residues. The chain's CDR3 is CASSLLPGLDTRGAQYF. The CDR3 DNA is TGTGCCAGCAGTTTATTGCCGGGACTAGACACGAGAGGGGCGCAGTATTTT.

The gene calls are TRBV28 and TRBJ2-1; D not certain. Germline CDR1 reads MDHEN; CDR2 reads SYDVKM. V lost 8 bases to trimming and J lost 5 bases, with 13 bases between them. The CDR3 contains 13 residues. CDR3 loop: CASRGPLNNEQFF. The CDR3 bases are TGTGCCAGCCGCGGACCCCTCAACAATGAGCAGTTCTTC. The full variable domain, in which reference TRBV28 and TRBJ2-1 provide the parts outside the CDR3, is DVKVTQSSRYLVKRTGEKVFLECVQDMDHENMFWYRQDPGLGLRLIYFSYDVKMKEKGDIPEGYSVSREKKERFSLILESASTNQTSMYLCASRGPLNNEQFFGPGTRLTVL.

The chain combines TRBV7-9 with TRBJ2-3; D remains ambiguous. The V gene's germline CDR1 is SEHNR and CDR2 FQNEAQ (reference sequence). Trimming pared 4 bases from V and 5 bases from J, leaving 10 bases between. The CDR3 runs 13 residues. Written as DNA, the CDR3 is TGTGCCAGCAGCTCCCCCCTGGAAGATACGCAGTATTTT. Translation gives CASSSPLEDTQYF. The entire variable domain, with the rest obtained from reference TRBV7-9 and TRBJ2-3, is as follows: DTGVSQNPRHKITKRGQNVTFRCDPISEHNRLYWYRQTLGQGPEFLTYFQNEAQLEKSRLLSDRFSAERPKGSFSTLEIQRTEQGDSAMYLCASSSPLEDTQYFGPGTRLTVL.

The genes are TRBV27 and TRBJ2-7, with no clear D. Germline V gene data show CDR1 as MNHEY and CDR2 as SMNVEV (reference sequence). V lost 4 bases to trimming and J lost 4 bases, with 20 bases between them. This CDR3 has 16 residues. The CDR3, as DNA: TGTGCCAGCAGTTCCCTCACCACGGTAGGGCTGTACGAGCAGTACTTC. This encodes CASSSLTTVGLYEQYF.

The rearrangement joins TRBV28 to TRBJ2-2; 13 bases fit TRBD2. The length of the CDR3 is 17 residues. Germline V gene lookup returns CDR1 MDHEN and CDR2 SYDVKM. The V and J ends lost 3 bases and 5 bases, in that order; junction bases with no gene match: 6. Written as DNA, the CDR3 is TGTGCCAGCAGTTTTACTAGCGGGAGGGTTGGAACCGGGGAGCTGTTTTTT. Translating gives CASSFTSGRVGTGELFF.

The J gene is TRBJ1-1, the V gene TRBV25-1; D remains unclear. There are 13 residues in the CDR3. Deletions cut 2 bases from V and 4 bases from J, with 8 bases between. Germline V gene sequence: CDR1 MGHDK, CDR2 SYGVNS. The CDR3 loop reads CASSESVGTEAFF. DNA for the CDR3: TGTGCCAGCAGTGAAAGCGTAGGCACTGAAGCTTTCTTT.

This chain uses TRBV27 with TRBJ2-1; 9 bases line up with TRBD2. The CDR3 is 18 residues long. J gave up 9 bases and V 0 bases, and 15 bases lay outside the gene matches. The germline gives CDR1 MNHEY, CDR2 SMNVEV (reference sequence). DNA for the CDR3: TGTGCCAGCAGTTTATCCCCGGGACTAGCCTTCCCACGGTTTGAGCAGTTCTTC. Translated, it gives CASSLSPGLAFPRFEQFF.